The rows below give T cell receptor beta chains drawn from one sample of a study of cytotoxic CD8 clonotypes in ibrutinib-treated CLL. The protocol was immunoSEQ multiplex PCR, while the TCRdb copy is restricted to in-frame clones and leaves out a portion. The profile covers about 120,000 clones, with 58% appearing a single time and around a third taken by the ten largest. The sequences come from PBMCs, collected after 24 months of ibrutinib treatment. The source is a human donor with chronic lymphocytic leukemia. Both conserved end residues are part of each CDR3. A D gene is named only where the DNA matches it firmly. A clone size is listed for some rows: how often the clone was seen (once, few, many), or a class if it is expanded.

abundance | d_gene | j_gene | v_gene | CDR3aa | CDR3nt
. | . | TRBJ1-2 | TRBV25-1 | CASSILLTGSDYGYTF | TGTGCCAGCAGTATTCTCCTCACAGGGTCGGACTATGGCTACACCTTC
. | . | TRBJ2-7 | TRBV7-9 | CASSSLGREQYF | TGTGCCAGCAGCTCGCTTGGGCGGGAGCAGTACTTC
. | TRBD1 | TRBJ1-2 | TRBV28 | CASRQGQGIGLLGYTF | TGTGCCAGCAGGCAAGGACAGGGGATAGGGTTGTTGGGCTACACCTTC
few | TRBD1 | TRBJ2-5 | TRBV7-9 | CASHPVETGGKTQYF | TGTGCCAGCCACCCGGTAGAAACAGGGGGAAAGACCCAGTACTTC
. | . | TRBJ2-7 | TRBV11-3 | CASSLLGPLGQQYF | TGTGCCAGCAGCCTACTCGGGCCGCTCGGCCAGCAGTACTTC
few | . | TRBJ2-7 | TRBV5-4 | CASSFYRAAEQYF | TGTGCCAGCAGCTTTTACAGGGCCGCCGAGCAGTACTTC
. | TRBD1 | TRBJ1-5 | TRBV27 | CASSLQSPPGGYQPQHF | TGTGCCAGCAGTTTACAGTCCCCGCCAGGGGGCTATCAGCCCCAGCATTTT
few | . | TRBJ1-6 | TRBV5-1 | CASSREGSYSPLHF | TGCGCCAGCAGCCGAGAGGGCAGTTATTCACCCCTCCACTTT
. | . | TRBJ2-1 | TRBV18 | CASSGGTDEIGKQFF | TGTGCCAGCTCCGGTGGCACGGACGAGATAGGGAAGCAGTTCTTC
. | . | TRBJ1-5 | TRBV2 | CASRGTLNQPQHF | TGTGCCAGCAGGGGGACCCTCAATCAGCCCCAGCATTTT
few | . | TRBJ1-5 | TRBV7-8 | CASSPTPGGYQPQHF | TGTGCCAGCAGCCCAACACCCGGAGGATATCAGCCCCAGCATTTT
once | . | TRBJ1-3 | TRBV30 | CAWSPLSGNTIYF | TGTGCCTGGAGTCCCCTTTCTGGAAACACCATATATTTT
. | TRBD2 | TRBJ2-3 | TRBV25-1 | CASRRGGVSTDTQYF | TGTGCCAGCAGACGGGGAGGGGTAAGCACAGATACGCAGTATTTT
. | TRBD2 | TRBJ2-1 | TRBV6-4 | CASSASGAYNEQFF | TGTGCCAGCAGTGCTAGCGGGGCATACAATGAGCAGTTCTTC
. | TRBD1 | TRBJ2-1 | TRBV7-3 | CASNRGFPYNEQFF | TGTGCCAGCAACAGGGGATTTCCCTACAATGAGCAGTTCTTC
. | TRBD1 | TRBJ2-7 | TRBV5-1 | CASNGQGAYEQYF | TGCGCCAGCAATGGACAGGGGGCCTACGAGCAGTACTTC
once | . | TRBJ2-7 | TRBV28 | CASSFGQGGPSQQYF | TGTGCCAGCAGTTTTGGGCAGGGGGGACCCTCCCAGCAGTACTTC
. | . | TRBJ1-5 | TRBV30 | CAWTHHSNQPQHF | TGTGCCTGGACGCACCATAGCAATCAGCCCCAGCATTTT
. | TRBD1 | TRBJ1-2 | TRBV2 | CASMGQTNNYGYTF | TGTGCCAGCATGGGACAGACGAATAACTATGGCTACACCTTC
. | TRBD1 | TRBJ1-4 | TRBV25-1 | CASSDGTGIANEKLFF | TGTGCCAGCAGTGACGGGACAGGGATAGCTAATGAAAAACTGTTTTTT
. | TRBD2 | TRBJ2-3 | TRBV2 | CASTPMAGRGTDTQYF | TGTGCCAGCACCCCAATGGCAGGGAGGGGCACAGATACGCAGTATTTT
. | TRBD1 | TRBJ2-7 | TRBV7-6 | CASSLGGQMRPTYEQYF | TGTGCCAGCAGCTTAGGGGGACAGATGCGACCTACCTACGAGCAGTACTTC
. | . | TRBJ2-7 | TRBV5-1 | CASSLAGDLFSYEQYF | TGCGCCAGCAGCTTGGCCGGGGACCTTTTCTCCTACGAGCAGTACTTC
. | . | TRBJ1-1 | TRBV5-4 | CASSLDHLNTEAFF | TGTGCCAGCAGCTTGGACCATCTGAACACTGAAGCTTTCTTT
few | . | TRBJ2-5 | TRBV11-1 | CASSPPWDPQYF | TGTGCCAGCAGCCCTCCCTGGGACCCGCAGTACTTC
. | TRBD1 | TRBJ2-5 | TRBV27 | CASSTSDRVETQYF | TGTGCCAGCTCTACCTCAGACAGGGTGGAGACCCAGTACTTC
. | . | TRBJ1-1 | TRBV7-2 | CASSPLGSTEAFF | TGTGCCAGCAGCCCTCTAGGCTCGACTGAAGCTTTCTTT
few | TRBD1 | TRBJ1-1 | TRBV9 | CASSATGEAFF | TGTGCCAGCAGCGCGACAGGGGAAGCTTTCTTT
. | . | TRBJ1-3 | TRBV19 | CASSLNTYPVNTIYF | TGTGCCAGTAGTCTTAACACCTATCCCGTAAACACCATATATTTT
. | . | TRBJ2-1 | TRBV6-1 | CASRLTGNEQFF | TGTGCCAGCAGGCTTACAGGTAATGAGCAGTTCTTC